The source of this TCR beta chain is a study of CD8 T cells in Susac syndrome. About the study: Sequenced Susac syndrome patients included more than five with clinically active disease and about eight in remission.

This CDR3 contains 13 residues. V lost 0 bases to trimming and J lost 5 bases, with 9 bases between them. Per the germline V gene, CDR1 is SGDLS and CDR2 is YYNGEE. TCR beta sequencing was performed on blood CD8+ and CD4+ T cells. The RNA, about 0.45 to 1 ug, was put through reverse transcription using random hexamers. Across 54 Vbeta and 13 Jbeta, immunoSEQ multiplex PCR amplified TCR beta CDR3. One entry per CDR3 protein results from TCRdb running MiXCR on the immunoSEQ multiplex PCR reads. The sample contains about 180,000 distinct CDR3 sequences, approximately 94% of which appear only once. The receptor was derived from a human donor with Susac syndrome. This rearrangement joins TRBV9 to TRBJ2-7; tentative D call: TRBD2 (6 bases). The sample taken for sequencing was CD4+ T cells from PBMCs. The CDR3 loop reads CASSVGGGNEQYF. CDR3 coding DNA: TGTGCCAGCAGCGTAGGTGGAGGGAACGAGCAGTACTTC.